These 28 T cell receptor beta chains share one sample of origin, sequenced in a study of beta chain features in type 1 diabetes. Of the isolated RNA, all was reverse transcribed, and so the sequenced material was expressed TCRB transcripts. Assay: immunoSEQ multiplex PCR; the TCRdb copy retains only in-frame clones and omits some. The profile shows 350,000 to 400,000 clones, approximately 16% of them singletons. Material: naive CD4+ T cells from blood. These receptors were taken from a woman younger than 35 in good health.

A few counts support this clone. The J gene is TRBJ2-7, the V gene TRBV9, with TRBD2 matching 8 bases. This CDR3 region has 16 residues. In germline, CDR1 is SGDLS, CDR2 YYNGEE. Trimming took 2 bases from V and 3 from J; bases not matched to a gene: 10. CDR3: CASSVRGGRSIYEQYF. The CDR3 nucleotides are TGTGCCAGCAGCGTCCGGGGCGGGAGGTCCATCTACGAGCAGTACTTC.

This sequence joins TRBV6-4 and TRBJ2-1, with 10 bases that match TRBD2. With V trimmed by 11 bases and J by 12 bases, 13 bases remained unmatched. The CDR3 sequence is 13 residues long. Germline V gives CDR1 MRHNA, CDR2 SNTAGT. The CDR3 loop reads CAGPGLASSGQFF. The CDR3 coding sequence is TGTGCCGGCCCGGGACTAGCGAGTAGTGGGCAGTTCTTC.

This clone has a handful of counts. The rearrangement joins TRBV28 to TRBJ2-1; TRBD2 is a possible D gene (6 bases). From germline, CDR1 is MDHEN and CDR2 SYDVKM. The CDR3 totals 15 residues. The V and J ends lost 9 bases and 0 bases respectively, with 15 bases between them. The CDR3 protein is CASPWDFSSYNEQFF. The CDR3 DNA follows: TGTGCCAGTCCCTGGGACTTCAGCTCCTACAATGAGCAGTTCTTC.

The chain uses TRBV5-1 and TRBJ2-1, with D perhaps matching TRBD1 (6 bases). Germline loops: CDR1 SGHRS, CDR2 YFSETQ. This CDR3 contains 13 residues. The V end lost 4 bases, the J end lost 15 bases, and 20 bases lay between the germline ends. The CDR3 sequence: CASSPGQQPSRFF. In nucleotides, the CDR3 is TGCGCCAGCAGCCCCGGACAGCAGCCCTCAAGGTTCTTC.

This rearrangement joins TRBV7-2 to TRBJ1-1, with D possibly being TRBD1 (6 bases). Trimming left V 2 bases short and J 2 bases short, with 12 bases between. Germline CDR1 reads SGHTA; CDR2 reads FQGNSA. The CDR3 is 15 residues long. Here the CDR3 reads CASSLQTGSNTEAFF. The CDR3 DNA reads as TGTGCCAGCAGCTTACAGACAGGAAGTAACACTGAAGCTTTCTTT.

In its sample, this clone was seen a few times. The DNA of the CDR3 is TGTGCCTGGAGCTTCGCGGGTAGCGGGATCGGCGGGGAGCTGTTTTTT. This codes for CAWSFAGSGIGGELFF. The chain combines TRBV30 with TRBJ2-2; 8 bases are shared with TRBD2. V shed 3 bases, J shed 7 bases, and the junction held 13 bases outside the gene matches. This CDR3 has 16 residues. The germline gives CDR1 GTSNPN, CDR2 SVGIG (reference sequence).

In its sample, this clone was seen a few times. The sample carries other DNA sequences with the same CDR3. V usage is TRBV18 and J usage is TRBJ2-5, with 9 bases identical to TRBD2. The CDR3 is made up of 14 amino acids. Per the germline V gene, CDR1 is KGHSH and CDR2 is LQKENI. Trimming took 3 bases from V and 3 from J; bases not matched to a gene: 2. CDR3 protein: CASSPRLAEETQYF. CDR3 sequence (DNA): TGTGCCAGCTCACCGAGACTAGCGGAAGAGACCCAGTACTTC.

The table lists this clone with a few counts. This chain links TRBV29-1 with TRBJ2-2; no clear D gene. CDR3 size: 14 residues. Per germline, CDR1 SQVTM and CDR2 ANQGSEA. With 6 bases removed from V and 3 bases from J, the gap between germline ends came to 14 bases. CDR3 loop: CSVYKLADTGELFF. Here the CDR3 DNA reads TGCAGCGTATATAAACTGGCGGACACCGGGGAGCTGTTTTTT.

The chain links TRBV6-6 to TRBJ2-5; 8 bases fit TRBD1. The germline CDR1 and CDR2 sequences are MNHNY and SVGAGI (reference sequence). CDR3 length: 14 amino acids. Losses at the gene ends were 3 bases for V and 4 bases for J; bases not matched to a gene: 4. The CDR3 protein is CASSYRGQGETQYF. The CDR3 coding sequence is TGTGCCAGCAGTTATCGAGGACAGGGAGAGACCCAGTACTTC.

This clone has just a few counts. The chain carries TRBV19 and TRBJ2-5, with 7 nucleotides matching TRBD1. This CDR3 spans 12 amino acids. V shed 5 bases and J 8 bases; nucleotides not matched to a gene: 5. Germline V gene lookup returns CDR1 LNHDA and CDR2 SQIVND (reference sequence). For the CDR3, the DNA is TGTGCCAGTAGTCCGAGACAGGGAACCCAGTACTTC. This sequence encodes CASSPRQGTQYF.

This chain joins TRBV28 and TRBJ2-1; D perhaps matches TRBD1 (6 bases). This CDR3 has 16 amino acids. Germline values: CDR1 MDHEN, CDR2 SYDVKM. Trimming shortened V by 6 bases and J by 0 bases, and 15 bases separated the two germline ends. CDR3 amino acids: CASSSPGQSSYNEQFF. The CDR3 nucleotides are TGTGCCAGCAGCTCCCCCGGACAGAGCTCCTACAATGAGCAGTTCTTC.

This clone occurred a few times. CDR3 loop: CASNTYGRASSNEQFF. DNA for the CDR3: TGTGCCAGCAACACATACGGGAGGGCGTCGTCAAATGAGCAGTTCTTC. The V call is TRBV5-6, the J call TRBJ2-1; 8 bases fit TRBD2. Unmatched junction bases numbered 15, after V lost 6 bases and J lost 7 bases. This CDR3 spans 16 amino acids. Germline-derived CDR1 and CDR2 are SGHDT and YYEEEE.

This clone was picked up a small number of times. The chain links TRBV27 to TRBJ1-2; D remains unclear. This CDR3 has 15 residues. Germline V CDR1 and CDR2: MNHEY, SMNVEV (reference sequence). V gave up 2 bases and J gave up 7 bases, with 17 bases separating them. CDR3 nucleotides: TGTGCCAGCAGTTTACCGGCGGGGAAGCTCGGTGGCTACACCTTC. Protein: CASSLPAGKLGGYTF.

The genes are TRBV7-3 and TRBJ2-1, with 8 bases identical to TRBD2. Per germline, CDR1 SGHTA and CDR2 FQGTGA. J lost 6 bases, V lost 2 bases, and 9 bases had no gene match. This CDR3 spans 16 amino acids. The CDR3 here is CASSLRAGEIGNEQFF. For the CDR3, the DNA is TGTGCCAGCAGCTTACGAGCGGGAGAGATCGGCAATGAGCAGTTCTTC.

This clone was counted only a few times. The chain joins TRBV29-1 to TRBJ2-5; 9 bases are a match to TRBD1. After removal of 7 bases from V and 9 bases from J, the junction contained 12 bases not matched to a gene. The germline V gene encodes CDR1 SQVTM and CDR2 ANQGSEA. The CDR3 covers 13 residues. The DNA for the CDR3 is TGCAGCGGTTACCGGGACAGGGTAGGGTCCCAGTACTTC. It codes for CSGYRDRVGSQYF. The full variable domain, completed using reference TRBV29-1 and TRBJ2-5, is SAVISQKPSRDICQRGTSLTIQCQVDSQVTMMFWYRQQPGQSLTLIATANQGSEATYESGFVIDKFPISRPNLTFSTLTVSNMSPEDSSIYLCSGYRDRVGSQYFGPGTRLLVL.

The V call is TRBV5-1, the J call TRBJ2-1; 7 bases are a match to TRBD1. The CDR3 has 14 residues. Germline assignment: CDR1 SGHRS and CDR2 YFSETQ. With 2 bases clipped from V and 8 bases from J, the junction kept 7 bases outside the gene matches. CDR3 residues: CASSLSTGQHEQFF. In nucleotides, the CDR3 is TGCGCCAGCAGCTTATCGACAGGGCAACATGAGCAGTTCTTC.

This chain links TRBV28 with TRBJ2-2; D may be TRBD2 (5 bases). Germline lookup yields CDR1 MDHEN and CDR2 SYDVKM. Between the trimmed V and J ends, which lost 1 base and 6 bases, there was a span of 9 bases. The CDR3 is 14 residues long. CDR3 amino acids: CASSLLVRAGELFF. In DNA form, the CDR3 reads TGTGCCAGCAGTTTATTGGTGCGGGCCGGGGAGCTGTTTTTT.

This clone was seen a handful of times. The chain uses TRBV7-9 and TRBJ2-1, with 11 bases aligning to TRBD2. The CDR3 is made up of 14 amino acids. V dropped 1 base and J dropped 9; count of bases not matched to a gene: 2. Germline CDR1 SEHNR, CDR2 FQNEAQ (reference sequence). CDR3 coding DNA: TGTGCCAGCAGCTTAGAACTAGCGGGAGCTGAGCAGTTCTTC. Its protein product is CASSLELAGAEQFF.

This clone came up a few times. The chain couples TRBV14 to TRBJ2-3, with D possibly matching TRBD2 (6 bases). This CDR3 is 15 amino acids long. Germline values: CDR1 SGHDN, CDR2 FVKESK. V lost 6 bases to trimming and J lost 2 bases, with 15 bases between them. The CDR3, as DNA: TGTGCCAGCAGTGATCGGGGGTCATCCACAGATACGCAGTATTTT. It yields the protein CASSDRGSSTDTQYF.

This clone was detected only a few times. CDR3: CASRADDNEQFF. The CDR3 DNA is TGTGCCAGTAGGGCTGATGACAATGAGCAGTTCTTC. V gene TRBV19 combines with J gene TRBJ2-1, with unresolved D. V was clipped by 6 bases and J by 5 bases, with 8 bases between them. This CDR3 is built from 12 residues. Germline CDR1 is LNHDA and CDR2 is SQIVND (reference sequence).

This clone has a handful of counts. V and J are TRBV28 and TRBJ2-7, with D perhaps matching TRBD2 (5 bases). Germline assignment: CDR1 MDHEN and CDR2 SYDVKM. V was pared by 2 bases and J by 2 bases, with 13 bases between. CDR3 length: 15 residues. In DNA, the CDR3 is TGTGCCAGCAGTTTAACGGGCGGGCCTACCTACGAGCAGTACTTC. Protein: CASSLTGGPTYEQYF.

This clone has more than one count but fewer than ten. The V gene is TRBV7-3, the J gene TRBJ2-1; 9 nucleotides match TRBD2. V shed 2 bases and J 7 bases; nucleotides not matched to a gene: 6. Per germline, CDR1 SGHTA and CDR2 FQGTGA. The CDR3 length is 15 residues. The CDR3 region is CASSLVGGRGNEQFF. The DNA for the CDR3 is TGTGCCAGCAGCTTAGTTGGCGGGAGGGGGAATGAGCAGTTCTTC.

This clone was found a few times. This chain connects TRBV30 to TRBJ2-3, with 13 bases fitting TRBD2. The germline CDR1 and CDR2 sequences are GTSNPN and SVGIG (reference sequence). This CDR3 is built from 16 residues. The V segment lost 2 bases and the J segment 1 base; nucleotides outside the gene matches: 3. CDR3 sequence reads: CAWSPGLAGRTDTQYF. Here the CDR3 DNA reads TGTGCCTGGAGTCCGGGACTAGCGGGACGCACAGATACGCAGTATTTT.

This clone was seen only a few times. This chain links TRBV19 with TRBJ1-5, with D possibly being TRBD1 (5 bases). Per the germline V gene, CDR1 is LNHDA and CDR2 is SQIVND (reference sequence). Trimming stripped 3 bases from V and 1 base from J, with 13 bases between. The CDR3 is made up of 16 amino acids. Written as DNA, the CDR3 is TGTGCCAGTAGTATTCTAGGGGAAGGAAGCAATCAGCCCCAGCATTTT. Protein: CASSILGEGSNQPQHF. Together with reference TRBV19 and TRBJ1-5, the CDR3 gives the full variable domain: DGGITQSPKYLFRKEGQNVTLSCEQNLNHDAMYWYRQDPGQGLRLIYYSQIVNDFQKGDIAEGYSVSREKKESFPLTVTSAQKNPTAFYLCASSILGEGSNQPQHFGDGTRLSIL.

The chain links TRBV7-2 to TRBJ2-1; tentative D call: TRBD2 (6 bases). This CDR3 is built from 15 residues. Germline assignment: CDR1 SGHTA and CDR2 FQGNSA. V was pared by 1 base and J by 4 bases, with 11 bases between. CDR3 sequence reads: CASSLDSGPYNEQFF. The CDR3 DNA is TGTGCCAGCAGCTTAGATAGCGGTCCTTACAATGAGCAGTTCTTC.

This clone has more than one count but fewer than ten. The CDR3 nucleotides are TGTGCCAGCAGTCTCGGACTAGCGAGGAGGGAGACCCAGTACTTC. Protein product: CASSLGLARRETQYF. This rearrangement joins TRBV27 to TRBJ2-5; 9 positions match TRBD2. Germline V gene lookup returns CDR1 MNHEY and CDR2 SMNVEV (reference sequence). This CDR3 spans 15 amino acids. J gave up 5 bases and V 5 bases, and 9 bases lay outside the gene matches.

In its sample, this clone was seen a few times. This chain joins TRBV5-4 and TRBJ2-5; D unresolved. Looked up from germline, CDR1 is SGHNT and CDR2 is YYREEE (reference sequence). The ends were cut back, 1 base at V and 2 bases at J, with 3 bases in the middle. This CDR3 has 12 amino acids. CDR3 DNA: TGTGCCAGCAGCTTGCCTCAAGAGACCCAGTACTTC. Translated, it gives CASSLPQETQYF.

The CDR3 sequence is CASSLDRGLYNEQFF. The DNA of the CDR3 is TGCGCCAGCAGCTTGGACAGGGGGCTCTACAATGAGCAGTTCTTC. The gene calls are TRBV5-1 and TRBJ2-1; 9 bases agree with TRBD1. This CDR3 is 15 amino acids long. The J segment lost 3 bases and the V segment lost 0 bases, leaving 1 base of the junction unmatched. The V gene's germline CDR1 is SGHRS and CDR2 YFSETQ.